This T cell receptor (beta chain) was captured by sequencing in a study of CD8+ T cells in alopecia areata. For the study at large: Tofacitinib ran for 6 to 18 months before 6 months off drug.

Lesional scalp punch biopsies and peripheral blood were collected from alopecia areata patients. The CDR3 consists of 12 residues. This clone was found a few times. In each case, RNA was isolated and then reverse transcribed into cDNA as the sequencing template. Produced via immunoSEQ multiplex PCR; TCRdb's table is partial and in-frame only. The table has more than 200,000 clones, 67% seen once. This TCR was recovered from a human donor with alopecia areata. Sequencing was performed on CD4+ T cells sorted from blood, taken at week 0. The gene calls are TRBV21-1 and TRBJ2-4. TRBV21-1 is annotated as a pseudogene. The CDR3 loop reads CASKVAKNIQYF. Written as DNA, the CDR3 is TGTGCCAGCAAAGTAGCCAAAAACATTCAGTACTTC.